Presented here are 6 T cell receptor beta chains from one specimen sequenced in a study of CD8 T cells in ankylosing spondylitis. Notes on the study in general: Characteristic of ankylosing spondylitis blood, it appeared, was a TCR beta motif comprising roughly eight highly homologous variants.

Via MiXCR, TCRdb re-called the 5' RACE reads, giving one row per CDR3 protein. The profile shows 800,000 to 900,000 distinct CDR3 sequences, approximately 12% of them singletons. No antigen is known for these receptors. Sequenced sample: blood, either unsorted or a sorted T cell fraction (not recorded which). The source is a male donor with ankylosing spondylitis.

This clonotype has ten or more counts. The V gene is TRBV5-1, the J gene TRBJ1-1, with unresolved D. CDR1 is SGHRS and CDR2 is YFSETQ in the germline V gene. The CDR3 has 18 amino acids. V lost 0 bases to trimming and J lost 1 base, with 19 bases between them. The CDR3 region has the DNA TGCGCCAGCAGCTTGGCCTACTTTGGCCTTCGAGGGAACACTGAAGCTTTCTTT. It translates to CASSLAYFGLRGNTEAFF.

This clonotype has just a few counts. The V and J genes are TRBV19 and TRBJ2-3, with 9 bases identical to TRBD2. The CDR3 contains 16 residues. The V and J ends lost 6 bases and 1 base, in that order; junction bases with no gene match: 8. Germline CDR1 is LNHDA and CDR2 is SQIVND (reference sequence). This CDR3 is CASSPGVAGGTDTQYF. In DNA form, the CDR3 reads TGTGCCAGTAGCCCCGGTGTAGCGGGAGGCACAGATACGCAGTATTTT. Variable domain in full (rest from reference TRBV19 and TRBJ2-3): DGGITQSPKYLFRKEGQNVTLSCEQNLNHDAMYWYRQDPGQGLRLIYYSQIVNDFQKGDIAEGYSVSREKKESFPLTVTSAQKNPTAFYLCASSPGVAGGTDTQYFGPGTRLTVL.

The chain joins TRBV7-2 to TRBJ2-7; D may be TRBD1 (5 bases). Germline CDR1 SGHTA, CDR2 FQGNSA. Trimming took off 6 bases at V and 9 bases at J, with 18 bases between the two ends. This CDR3 has 13 amino acids. CDR3 sequence: CASSQSRQTGQYF. The CDR3 bases are TGTGCCAGCAGTCAAAGCCGACAGACCGGGCAGTACTTC.

This clonotype came up a few times. The rearrangement uses TRBV7-2 and TRBJ2-1, with 9 bases aligning to TRBD2. Germline CDR1 reads SGHTA; CDR2 reads FQGNSA. Losses at the gene ends were 5 bases for V and 3 bases for J; bases not matched to a gene: 5. This CDR3 contains 15 residues. DNA of the CDR3: TGTGCCAGCAGCCAAGCGGGGGGATACTACAATGAGCAGTTCTTC. It encodes CASSQAGGYYNEQFF. The full variable domain, in which reference TRBV7-2 and TRBJ2-1 provide the parts outside the CDR3, is GAGVSQSPSNKVTEKGKDVELRCDPISGHTALYWYRQSLGQGLEFLIYFQGNSAPDKSGLPSDRFSAERTGGSVSTLTIQRTQQEDSAVYLCASSQAGGYYNEQFFGPGTRLTVL.

In this sample, this clonotype turned up a few times. The chain links TRBV10-3 to TRBJ2-1, with 11 bases that match TRBD2. The germline V gene has CDR1 ENHRY and CDR2 SYGVKD. Unmatched junction bases numbered 11, after V lost 4 bases and J lost 0 bases. The length of the CDR3 is 19 residues. The CDR3 bases are TGTGCCATCAGTGCTTTGGGACTAGCGGCACCGAGCTCCTACAATGAGCAGTTCTTC. As protein: CAISALGLAAPSSYNEQFF.

The chain is built from TRBV7-2 and TRBJ1-2; 7 bases map to TRBD1. The CDR3 contains 15 residues. Trimming cost V 0 bases and J 4 bases; bases outside gene matches: 5. CDR1 is SGHTA and CDR2 is FQGNSA in the germline V gene. This CDR3 is CASSLAHAGGYGYTF. The CDR3 DNA is TGTGCCAGCAGCTTAGCTCACGCAGGGGGCTATGGCTACACCTTC.